The rows below give T cell receptor beta chains drawn from one sample of a study of Graves' ophthalmopathy and Graves' hyperthyroidism. Using its own MiXCR run on the multiplex PCR reads, TCRdb lists one record per CDR3 protein. Found here are about half a million distinct CDR3 sequences, approximately 15% of them singletons; the top ten hold roughly 10%. Sequenced input: blood. These receptors originate from a woman between 25 and 40 years old with Graves' ophthalmopathy. CDR3s include the opening cysteine and the closing phenylalanine or tryptophan. The D gene is left open where the match is weak. The size entry is marked missing in some rows and otherwise reads once, few, many or a size class.

size,V,D,J,CDR3,DNA
many,TRBV28,TRBD1,TRBJ1-6,CASSLWAGQGGSYNSPLHF,TGTGCCAGCAGTTTATGGGCGGGGCAGGGGGGATCCTATAATTCACCCCTCCACTTT
NA,TRBV13,TRBD1,TRBJ2-7,CASSGQGHYEQYF,TGTGCCAGCAGCGGACAGGGACACTACGAGCAGTACTTC
many,TRBV7-8,NA,TRBJ1-5,CASTKMGVDSNRPQHF,TGTGCCAGCACCAAGATGGGGGTTGATAGCAATCGGCCCCAGCATTTT
many,TRBV20-1,TRBD2,TRBJ2-5,CSAMSGRAGETQYF,TGCAGTGCCATGAGCGGGAGGGCCGGAGAGACCCAGTACTTC
many,TRBV28,NA,TRBJ2-5,CASRKETQYF,TGTGCCAGCAGGAAGGAGACCCAGTACTTC
few,TRBV11-2,NA,TRBJ2-4,CASSLGTGVQNF,TGTGCCAGCAGCTTAGGTACGGGGGTCCAGAACTTC
many,TRBV6-2/TRBV6-3,NA,TRBJ1-5,CASSYRTGHGSNQPQHF,TGTGCCAGCAGTTATCGCACGGGACACGGCAGCAATCAGCCCCAGCATTTT
NA,TRBV6-1,NA,TRBJ2-5,CASQTSFGIETQYF,TGTGCCAGCCAGACCTCTTTCGGGATAGAGACCCAGTACTTC
many,TRBV5-5,NA,TRBJ1-1,CASSSGTTRSDF,TGTGCCAGCAGCTCCGGGACTACACGGTCGGACTTT
few,TRBV5-1,NA,TRBJ2-2,CASSPRLVAESNTGELFF,TGCGCCAGCAGCCCCCGATTGGTAGCAGAATCGAACACCGGGGAGCTGTTTTTT
many,TRBV3-1,NA,TRBJ1-1,CASSLRGGRAEAFF,TGTGCCAGCAGCCTTCGGGGGGGCAGGGCTGAAGCTTTCTTT
many,TRBV12-3/TRBV12-4,TRBD2,TRBJ2-2,CASSLRAGLAGELFF,TGTGCCAGCAGTTTGAGAGCGGGATTGGCCGGGGAGCTGTTTTTT
NA,TRBV27,TRBD2,TRBJ2-5,CASSLFAPLAGKQETQYF,TGTGCCAGCAGTTTATTTGCCCCTCTAGCGGGAAAACAAGAGACCCAGTACTTC
many,TRBV12-3/TRBV12-4,TRBD2,TRBJ2-5,CASSLGRGDQETQYF,TGTGCCAGCAGTTTGGGTCGGGGGGACCAAGAGACCCAGTACTTC
many,TRBV6-1,NA,TRBJ1-2,CASSEKRGHGYGYTF,TGTGCCAGCAGTGAAAAACGCGGACATGGCTATGGCTACACCTTC
many,TRBV30,NA,TRBJ1-3,CAWTLRSGNTIYF,TGTGCCTGGACGTTAAGAAGTGGAAACACCATATATTTT
NA,TRBV11-1,NA,TRBJ1-2,CASSLLGGKGFLNGYTF,TGTGCCAGCAGCTTACTAGGGGGGAAAGGATTTTTGAATGGCTACACCTTC
many,TRBV6-1,TRBD1,TRBJ2-4,CASSLQGAAKNIQYF,TGTGCCAGCAGCCTACAGGGGGCGGCCAAAAACATTCAGTACTTC
NA,TRBV30,NA,TRBJ2-2,CAWSKGLNTGELFF,TGTGCCTGGAGTAAGGGATTGAACACCGGGGAGCTGTTTTTT
many,TRBV2,TRBD1,TRBJ2-7,CASSEAGAGTGGEQYF,TGTGCCAGCAGTGAAGCTGGGGCCGGGACAGGGGGCGAGCAGTACTTC
many,TRBV19,NA,TRBJ2-3,CASKIGSTDTQYF,TGTGCCAGTAAGATTGGGAGCACAGATACGCAGTATTTT
many,TRBV30,NA,TRBJ2-7,CAWSPPGPTFEQYF,TGTGCCTGGAGCCCGCCGGGGCCTACCTTCGAGCAGTACTTC
many,TRBV24-1,NA,TRBJ2-7,CATTGSDYEQYF,TGTGCCACCACGGGCAGTGACTACGAGCAGTACTTC
many,TRBV28,TRBD1,TRBJ1-5,CASIKRGQGRGQPQHF,TGTGCCAGCATCAAAAGAGGACAGGGACGGGGTCAGCCCCAGCATTTT
many,TRBV24-1,TRBD2,TRBJ2-5,CATSDLPGTSGITETQYF,TGTGCCACCAGTGATTTGCCCGGGACTAGCGGGATTACCGAGACCCAGTACTTC
NA,TRBV6-2/TRBV6-3,NA,TRBJ1-3,CASSYAPVGGGSGNTIYF,TGTGCCAGCAGTTACGCGCCAGTTGGAGGGGGCTCTGGAAACACCATATATTTT
many,TRBV13,NA,TRBJ1-2,CASSQDIGGETF,TGTGCCAGCAGCCAGGACATCGGCGGAGAGACCTTC
many,TRBV20-1,NA,TRBJ1-2,CSARSYPNYGYTF,TGCAGTGCTAGAAGCTATCCTAACTATGGCTACACCTTC
many,TRBV6-1,NA,TRBJ1-2,CASSLSIGIYGYTF,TGTGCCAGCAGCCTATCCATTGGTATCTATGGCTACACCTTC
many,TRBV15,TRBD1,TRBJ2-7,CATSSRQGNEQYF,TGTGCCACCAGCAGTCGACAGGGGAACGAGCAGTACTTC
many,TRBV15,NA,TRBJ1-2,CATSRDNAGYTF,TGTGCCACCAGCAGAGATAACGCTGGCTACACCTTC
NA,TRBV19,TRBD1,TRBJ2-4,CASKSSGWQGADIQYF,TGTGCCAGTAAGTCCTCGGGATGGCAGGGGGCCGACATTCAGTACTTC
many,TRBV29-1,NA,TRBJ1-3,CSVATSGNTIYF,TGCAGCGTTGCAACCTCTGGAAACACCATATATTTT
many,TRBV12-3/TRBV12-4,TRBD1,TRBJ2-7,CASSFWDSLNEQYF,TGTGCCAGCAGTTTTTGGGACAGTTTAAACGAGCAGTACTTC
many,TRBV6-2/TRBV6-3,TRBD2,TRBJ2-5,CASRRTSSRETQYF,TGTGCCAGCAGACGGACTAGCTCTAGAGAGACCCAGTACTTC
many,TRBV28,NA,TRBJ2-7,CASSLEQPLTYEQYF,TGTGCCAGCAGTTTGGAACAGCCCTTAACCTACGAGCAGTACTTC
many,TRBV28,NA,TRBJ2-5,CASSPSTIQETQYF,TGTGCCAGCAGTCCCTCGACAATCCAAGAGACCCAGTACTTC
many,TRBV6-5,TRBD1,TRBJ1-2,CASSYPDRVGGYTF,TGTGCCAGCAGTTATCCCGACAGGGTCGGTGGCTACACCTTC
many,TRBV6-5,NA,TRBJ1-5,CASSPTPLQPQHF,TGTGCCAGCAGCCCGACACCACTTCAGCCCCAGCATTTT
many,TRBV15,NA,TRBJ1-3,CATSPLLGGNTIYF,TGTGCCACCAGCCCCCTGTTAGGGGGGAACACCATATATTTT
few,TRBV27,NA,TRBJ1-2,CASSMGSDRLKGYTF,TGTGCCAGCAGTATGGGGTCCGACAGGTTGAAGGGCTACACCTTC
many,TRBV28,TRBD2,TRBJ2-7,CASSLGLAGGEEQYF,TGTGCCAGCAGTTTGGGACTAGCGGGAGGGGAAGAGCAGTACTTC
many,TRBV4-1,TRBD1,TRBJ2-7,CASSQFPGTGPYEQYF,TGCGCCAGCAGCCAGTTTCCCGGGACAGGGCCCTACGAGCAGTACTTC
many,TRBV27,NA,TRBJ1-1,CASRPGLANTEAFF,TGTGCCAGCAGACCCGGGCTCGCGAACACTGAAGCTTTCTTT
many,TRBV6-4,NA,TRBJ2-4,CASSDLAAKNIQYF,TGTGCCAGCAGTGACTTGGCGGCCAAAAACATTCAGTACTTC
NA,TRBV29-1,NA,TRBJ1-3,CSVEQRNTIYF,TGCAGCGTTGAACAGAGAAACACCATATATTTT
many,TRBV9,TRBD1,TRBJ1-2,CASSVGQTGIEKGYTF,TGTGCCAGCAGCGTAGGGCAGACAGGGATTGAGAAGGGCTACACCTTC
NA,TRBV27,NA,TRBJ2-7,CASSLMAGEINEQYF,TGTGCCAGCAGTTTAATGGCAGGGGAGATCAACGAGCAGTACTTC
NA,TRBV6-1,NA,TRBJ2-2,CASSEPDTGFSYTGELFF,TGTGCCAGCAGTGAACCCGACACAGGGTTTTCTTACACCGGGGAGCTGTTTTTT
many,TRBV5-1,NA,TRBJ1-2,CANRGSVGYTF,TGCGCCAACCGAGGGAGCGTTGGCTACACCTTC
many,TRBV20-1,NA,TRBJ2-7,CSASGPGEVDEQYF,TGCAGTGCTAGCGGACCGGGAGAGGTCGACGAGCAGTACTTC
NA,TRBV3-1,TRBD2,TRBJ2-7,CASSQAVTSGYEQYF,TGTGCCAGCAGCCAAGCGGTGACTAGCGGCTACGAGCAGTACTTC
many,TRBV12-3/TRBV12-4,TRBD1,TRBJ1-1,CASRTNRGNTEAFF,TGTGCCAGCAGAACTAACAGGGGAAACACTGAAGCTTTCTTT
NA,TRBV5-1,NA,TRBJ1-1,CASTPAGRDENTEAFF,TGCGCCAGCACCCCAGCGGGGAGGGACGAGAACACTGAAGCTTTCTTT
few,TRBV12-3/TRBV12-4,NA,TRBJ2-7,CASSLGPGLAIHEQYF,TGTGCCAGCAGTTTAGGCCCCGGGCTAGCGATCCACGAGCAGTACTTC
many,TRBV5-1,TRBD1,TRBJ1-3,CASSPDRANGNTIYF,TGCGCCAGCAGCCCTGACAGGGCTAATGGAAACACCATATATTTT
many,TRBV2,NA,TRBJ1-1,CASRGSEAFF,TGTGCCAGCAGGGGATCTGAAGCTTTCTTT
many,TRBV11-2,NA,TRBJ2-7,CASSLEVSTGYEQYF,TGTGCCAGCAGCTTAGAGGTCAGCACGGGCTACGAGCAGTACTTC